These 11 T cell receptor beta chains were sequenced from one sample in a study of CD8+ T cells in alopecia areata. As for treatment: oral pan-JAK inhibitor, 5-10 mg twice daily. RNA extraction was followed by reverse transcription into cDNA, which acted as the sequencing template. Libraries were prepared by immunoSEQ multiplex PCR; TCRdb keeps only in-frame clonotypes and omits some of them. The top ten clones hold 13% to 15% of a sample with approximately 150,000 clones, around three fifths of them seen once. The source material was CD4+ T cells sorted from blood, sampled at week 24, from a patient treated with tofacitinib. These receptors came from a human donor with alopecia areata.

The V gene is TRBV25-1, the J gene TRBJ2-1, with D possibly being TRBD2 (5 bases). The germline V gene has CDR1 MGHDK and CDR2 SYGVNS. The CDR3 has 14 residues. V was shortened by 1 base and J by 6 bases, with 10 bases between the two germline ends. CDR3 nucleotides: TGTGCCAGCAGTGAATGGGCGGGCGGCAATGAGCAGTTCTTC. Translating it yields CASSEWAGGNEQFF.

This clone has at least ten counts. This chain links TRBV6-1 with TRBJ1-2; tentative D call: TRBD1 (6 bases). Germline V gene lookup returns CDR1 MNHNS and CDR2 SASEGT. V was trimmed by 6 bases and J by 6 bases, leaving 17 bases between them. The CDR3 contains 14 residues. CDR3 coding DNA: TGTGCCAGCAGGATGGACAGAATAATGCATGGCTACACCTTC. Protein product: CASRMDRIMHGYTF.

The chain carries TRBV7-9 and TRBJ2-7; D not resolved. The length of the CDR3 is 11 residues. Per germline, CDR1 SEHNR and CDR2 FQNEAQ (reference sequence). V lost 4 bases and J 3 bases, leaving 4 bases between the germline ends. The CDR3 sequence is CASSSLYEQYF. Written as DNA, the CDR3 is TGTGCCAGCAGCTCGCTCTACGAGCAGTACTTC.

The chain employs TRBV2 and TRBJ1-2; 11 nucleotides agree with TRBD1. The CDR3 runs 15 residues. Trimming cost V 3 bases and J 7 bases; bases outside gene matches: 7. CDR1 and CDR2 from the germline V gene are SNHLY and FYNNEI. The chain's CDR3 is CASSDWTGGYSGYTF. The CDR3 coding sequence is TGTGCCAGCAGTGATTGGACAGGGGGCTACAGTGGCTACACCTTC. Full variable domain (rest looked up from reference TRBV2 and TRBJ1-2): EPEVTQTPSHQVTQMGQEVILRCVPISNHLYFYWYRQILGQKVEFLVSFYNNEISEKSEIFDDQFSVERPDGSNFTLKIRSTKLEDSAMYFCASSDWTGGYSGYTFGSGTRLTVV.

The rearrangement links TRBV29-1 to TRBJ1-1; weak D call: TRBD1 (6 bases). The CDR3 contains 14 residues. Between the trimmed V and J ends, which lost 3 bases and 3 bases, there was a span of 14 bases. Germline lookup yields CDR1 SQVTM and CDR2 ANQGSEA. This chain's CDR3 is CSVEVRGSHTEAFF. Here the CDR3 DNA reads TGCAGCGTTGAGGTCAGGGGCTCTCACACTGAAGCTTTCTTT.

J is TRBJ1-2 and V is TRBV30; D is ambiguous. This CDR3 has 12 amino acids. Trimming took 2 bases from V and 4 from J, leaving 8 bases between them. Germline V gene sequence: CDR1 GTSNPN, CDR2 SVGIG (reference sequence). The CDR3 DNA reads as TGTGCCTGGAGTTCCGGGCCCTATGGCTACACCTTC. It yields the protein CAWSSGPYGYTF. The whole variable domain, filled in from reference TRBV30 and TRBJ1-2, reads SQTIHQWPATLVQPVGSPLSLECTVEGTSNPNLYWYRQAAGRGLQLLFYSVGIGQISSEVPQNLSASRPQDRQFILSSKKLLLSDSGFYLCAWSSGPYGYTFGSGTRLTVV.

The genes are TRBV15 and TRBJ2-5, with D possibly being TRBD2 (5 bases). Trimming removed 0 bases from V and 2 bases from J, with 10 bases in between. The CDR3 loop spans 15 amino acids. CDR1 and CDR2 (germline): LNHNV, YYDKDF (reference sequence). The CDR3: CATSRDLTGQETQYF. CDR3 nucleotide sequence: TGTGCCACCAGCAGAGATTTAACGGGACAAGAGACCCAGTACTTC.

The chain carries TRBV6-5 and TRBJ2-7; 8 positions agree with TRBD1. The V segment lost 6 bases and the J segment 4 bases; nucleotides outside the gene matches: 5. Germline values: CDR1 MNHEY, CDR2 SVGAGI. CDR3 size: 13 residues. CDR3 sequence reads: CASRTGQAYEQYF. The CDR3 DNA reads as TGTGCCAGCAGGACGGGACAGGCGTACGAGCAGTACTTC.

This chain connects TRBV23-1 to TRBJ1-5, with D possibly matching TRBD1 (5 bases). TRBV23-1 is given ORF status, its function remaining uncertain. The length of the CDR3 is 15 residues. Trimming pared 7 bases from V and 0 bases from J, leaving 13 bases between. CDR3 sequence reads: CASIGTAYSNQPQHF. CDR3 coding DNA: TGCGCCAGCATCGGGACTGCATATAGCAATCAGCCCCAGCATTTT.

This clone showed up just once. The V gene is TRBV30, the J gene TRBJ2-3, with D possibly being TRBD1 (5 bases). The CDR3 loop spans 13 amino acids. Looked up from germline, CDR1 is GTSNPN and CDR2 is SVGIG (reference sequence). The germline V and J ends were trimmed by 5 bases and 0 bases, with 9 bases remaining between them. CDR3: CAWGAGSTDTQYF. As DNA, the CDR3 is TGTGCCTGGGGGGCAGGAAGCACAGATACGCAGTATTTT. Full variable domain (rest looked up from reference TRBV30 and TRBJ2-3): SQTIHQWPATLVQPVGSPLSLECTVEGTSNPNLYWYRQAAGRGLQLLFYSVGIGQISSEVPQNLSASRPQDRQFILSSKKLLLSDSGFYLCAWGAGSTDTQYFGPGTRLTVL.

This clone occurred a few times. This chain joins TRBV29-1 and TRBJ1-2; TRBD1 aligns across 8 bases. Trimming cost V 6 bases and J 7 bases; bases outside gene matches: 4. CDR3 length: 11 amino acids. Germline lookup yields CDR1 SQVTM and CDR2 ANQGSEA. The CDR3 nucleotides read TGCAGCGTGGGACAGGCCGGTGGCTACACCTTC. Its protein is CSVGQAGGYTF.